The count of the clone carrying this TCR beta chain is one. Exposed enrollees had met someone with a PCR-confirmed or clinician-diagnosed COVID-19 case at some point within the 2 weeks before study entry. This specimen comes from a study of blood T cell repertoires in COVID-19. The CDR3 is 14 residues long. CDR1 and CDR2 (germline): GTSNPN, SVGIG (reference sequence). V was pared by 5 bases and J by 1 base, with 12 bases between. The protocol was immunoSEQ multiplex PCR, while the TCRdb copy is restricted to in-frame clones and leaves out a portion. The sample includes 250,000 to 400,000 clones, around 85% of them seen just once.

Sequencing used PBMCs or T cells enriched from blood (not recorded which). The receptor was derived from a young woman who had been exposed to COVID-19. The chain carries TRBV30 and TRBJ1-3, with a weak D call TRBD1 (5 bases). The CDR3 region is CAWGHGGSGNTIYF. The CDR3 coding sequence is TGTGCCTGGGGACATGGGGGGTCTGGAAACACCATATATTTT.